These 32 T cell receptor beta chains came from one sample sequenced in a study of shared clonotypes between healthy human individuals. Naivety among CD8 cells was defined by CD45RO negativity and positive CCR7 selection, thereby excluding terminally differentiated effector memory CD45RA+ cells. Generated by immunoSEQ multiplex PCR, the TCRdb table keeps only in-frame clones and is missing some. Found here are approximately 2,000,000 clones, just under 95% of them singletons; the top ten hold around 1.7%. The sample taken for sequencing was naive CD8+ T cells from PBMCs. The receptors derive from a man aged 18 to 30 in good health. Some clones in this sample may be carry-over from other donors' samples.

The rearrangement joins TRBV11-2 to TRBJ1-2; 10 nucleotides match TRBD1. The CDR3 length is 16 residues. The germline CDR1 and CDR2 sequences are SGHAT and FQNNGV. J lost 2 bases, V lost 7 bases, and 10 bases had no gene match. The chain's CDR3 is CASTRPGQGQNYGYTF. CDR3 in DNA: TGTGCCAGCACCAGACCGGGACAGGGGCAGAACTATGGCTACACCTTC. The full variable domain, its missing parts supplied by reference TRBV11-2 and TRBJ1-2, is EAGVAQSPRYKIIEKRQSVAFWCNPISGHATLYWYQQILGQGPKLLIQFQNNGVVDDSQLPKDRFSAERLKGVDSTLKIQPAKLEDSAVYLCASTRPGQGQNYGYTFGSGTRLTVV.

The chain uses TRBV6-1 and TRBJ2-5, with 9 nucleotides matching TRBD2. This CDR3 region has 15 residues. With 4 bases clipped from V and 0 bases from J, the junction kept 3 bases outside the gene matches. Germline CDR1 and CDR2: MNHNS and SASEGT. This CDR3 reads CASSGLADYQETQYF. CDR3 in DNA: TGTGCCAGCAGTGGACTAGCGGACTACCAAGAGACCCAGTACTTC.

V is TRBV27 and J is TRBJ1-5; no clear D. This CDR3 contains 13 residues. Germline V gene sequence: CDR1 MNHEY, CDR2 SMNVEV (reference sequence). Between the trimmed V and J ends, which lost 3 bases and 3 bases, there was a span of 6 bases. CDR3 amino acids: CASSLGNNQPQHF. The CDR3 DNA follows: TGTGCCAGCAGTTTGGGGAACAATCAGCCCCAGCATTTT.

This chain joins TRBV7-8 and TRBJ2-1, with a weak D call TRBD2 (5 bases). Trimming removed 6 bases at V and 0 bases at J, with 15 bases between. This CDR3 contains 16 residues. Germline V gene lookup returns CDR1 SGHVS and CDR2 FQNEAQ. CDR3 coding DNA: TGTGCCAGCAGTCCGGAGCGGCCCAGCTCCTACAATGAGCAGTTCTTC. Its protein product is CASSPERPSSYNEQFF.

This clone was counted between two and nine times. The gene calls are TRBV7-9 and TRBJ1-1; TRBD1 is a possible D gene (5 bases). This CDR3 comprises 12 residues. V lost 8 bases and J lost 5, with 12 bases in between. The germline gives CDR1 SEHNR, CDR2 FQNEAQ (reference sequence). The CDR3 DNA reads TGTGCCAGCGGGGGAAGGGGTACTGAAGCTTTCTTT. Its protein is CASGGRGTEAFF.

J is TRBJ2-1 and V is TRBV11-2; TRBD2 is a possible D gene (5 bases). V lost 5 bases to trimming and J lost 2 bases, with 10 bases between them. The CDR3 extends over 14 amino acids. Germline V gives CDR1 SGHAT, CDR2 FQNNGV. The CDR3 region has the DNA TGTGCCAGCAGCGGAACTAGTCCCTACAATGAGCAGTTCTTC. It codes for CASSGTSPYNEQFF.

With regard to this clone: The sample contains more than one DNA sequence encoding this CDR3. The chain is built from TRBV6-1 and TRBJ2-1; no clear D. The CDR3 extends over 14 amino acids. Germline V lookup: CDR1 MNHNS, CDR2 SASEGT. V was clipped by 1 base and J by 6 bases, with 10 bases between them. CDR3 region: CASSEGLVGNEQFF. CDR3 DNA: TGTGCCAGCAGTGAAGGTTTAGTAGGCAATGAGCAGTTCTTC.

The chain joins TRBV13 to TRBJ1-6; D not resolved. The CDR3 is made up of 15 amino acids. V lost 5 bases to trimming and J lost 7 bases, with 15 bases between them. Germline-derived CDR1 and CDR2 are PRHDT and FYEKMQ (reference sequence). Here the CDR3 DNA reads TGTGCCAGCAGCGTCGACCCCCAAGGCAATTCACCCCTCCACTTT. It codes for CASSVDPQGNSPLHF.

This chain uses TRBV9 with TRBJ1-1, with no clear D. Germline loops: CDR1 SGDLS, CDR2 YYNGEE. V was pared by 4 bases and J by 5 bases, with 12 bases between. The CDR3 has 13 residues. Here the CDR3 reads CASSPPAGTEAFF. CDR3 bases: TGTGCCAGCAGCCCCCCCGCAGGAACTGAAGCTTTCTTT.

The V call is TRBV5-6, the J call TRBJ2-7, with 9 bases that match TRBD1. J was trimmed by 5 bases and V by 3 bases; bases with no gene match: 9. The germline V gene has CDR1 SGHDT and CDR2 YYEEEE. This CDR3 spans 15 amino acids. The CDR3 sequence: CASSWTGTGSNEQYF. CDR3 DNA: TGTGCCAGCAGCTGGACCGGGACAGGGAGCAACGAGCAGTACTTC.

The sample holds a few counts of this clone. The rearrangement uses TRBV28 and TRBJ1-1; D perhaps matches TRBD1 (5 bases). V was trimmed by 6 bases and J by 0 bases, leaving 14 bases between them. CDR1 and CDR2 from the germline V gene are MDHEN and SYDVKM. This CDR3 comprises 15 residues. CDR3 loop: CASSISGNMNTEAFF. CDR3 nucleotides: TGTGCCAGCAGCATTTCAGGGAACATGAACACTGAAGCTTTCTTT.

V is TRBV6-7 and J is TRBJ2-7; 11 nucleotides line up with TRBD2. TRBV6-7 is flagged as an ORF with uncertain function. The CDR3 contains 16 residues. Trimming removed 2 bases from V and 6 bases from J; junction bases left unmatched: 9. The CDR3 loop is CASSYARLAGICEQYF. The CDR3 nucleotides are TGTGCCAGCAGTTACGCCCGACTAGCGGGAATCTGCGAGCAGTACTTC.

The chain carries TRBV2 and TRBJ2-4; TRBD1 matches at 11 bases. The germline gives CDR1 SNHLY, CDR2 FYNNEI. The CDR3 has 16 amino acids. After removal of 2 bases from V and 5 bases from J, the junction contained 5 bases not matched to a gene. The CDR3 is CASSEIGQGAQNIQYF. The CDR3 bases are TGTGCCAGCAGTGAAATCGGACAGGGGGCTCAAAACATTCAGTACTTC.

The V gene is TRBV7-9, the J gene TRBJ1-1; 7 bases map to TRBD1. V shed 5 bases and J 0 bases; nucleotides not matched to a gene: 3. This CDR3 has 14 amino acids. Germline lookup yields CDR1 SEHNR and CDR2 FQNEAQ (reference sequence). CDR3 nucleotide sequence: TGTGCCAGCAGCCGGGACAGCTTGAACACTGAAGCTTTCTTT. Translation: CASSRDSLNTEAFF.

The chain combines TRBV4-1 with TRBJ2-3; D perhaps matches TRBD2 (6 bases). CDR1 is MGHRA and CDR2 is YSYEKL in the germline V gene. The CDR3 sequence is 16 residues long. Trimming pared 1 base from V and 0 bases from J, leaving 11 bases between. In DNA, the CDR3 is TGCGCCAGCAGCCAAGGGGTTAGCGGAAGCACAGATACGCAGTATTTT. This codes for CASSQGVSGSTDTQYF.

The chain combines TRBV23-1 with TRBJ2-5, with D uncertain. TRBV23-1 falls under the ORF class, with uncertain function. The germline V and J ends were trimmed by 0 bases and 2 bases, with 13 bases remaining between them. This CDR3 region has 16 residues. DNA of the CDR3: TGCGCCAGCAGTCAATCGACGGCAGTCTTACAAGAGACCCAGTACTTC. It is translated as CASSQSTAVLQETQYF.

V is TRBV27 and J is TRBJ1-5, with D hard to call. Germline loops: CDR1 MNHEY, CDR2 SMNVEV (reference sequence). Trimming took 3 bases from V and 0 from J, leaving 6 bases between them. The CDR3 runs 14 residues. The CDR3 DNA reads as TGTGCCAGCAGTTTTATGAATAGCAATCAGCCCCAGCATTTT. Its protein is CASSFMNSNQPQHF.

V is TRBV11-2 and J is TRBJ2-7; possibly TRBD2 for D (6 bases). V lost 11 bases, J lost 6 bases, and 23 bases lay in between. This CDR3 has 14 amino acids. Germline assignment: CDR1 SGHAT and CDR2 FQNNGV. The CDR3 sequence: CASLEPGVGGEQYF. The DNA of the CDR3 is TGTGCCTCCTTAGAGCCGGGAGTCGGGGGCGAGCAGTACTTC.

The V call is TRBV9, the J call TRBJ2-1, with D tentatively TRBD1 (6 bases). The CDR3 runs to 16 residues. The germline V and J ends were trimmed by 3 bases and 2 bases, with 15 bases remaining between them. The V gene's germline CDR1 is SGDLS and CDR2 YYNGEE. CDR3: CASSGRTVNPYNEQFF. CDR3 sequence (DNA): TGTGCCAGCAGCGGCAGGACAGTTAATCCCTACAATGAGCAGTTCTTC.

This clone was found a few times. V gene TRBV29-1 combines with J gene TRBJ2-6, with D unclear. Germline V gene data show CDR1 as SQVTM and CDR2 as ANQGSEA. V gave up 7 bases and J gave up 4 bases, with 8 bases separating them. This CDR3 is built from 12 residues. CDR3 loop: CSAGSGANVLTF. Here the CDR3 DNA reads TGCAGCGCCGGATCCGGGGCCAACGTCCTGACTTTC.

This chain links TRBV25-1 with TRBJ1-4; the D gene is possibly TRBD1 (5 bases). V was shortened by 4 bases and J by 3 bases, with 12 bases between the two germline ends. This CDR3 comprises 15 residues. Germline V lookup: CDR1 MGHDK, CDR2 SYGVNS. The CDR3 loop is CASSAPGRPNEKLFF. CDR3 coding DNA: TGTGCCAGCAGTGCCCCGGGACGGCCTAATGAAAAACTGTTTTTT.

This chain links TRBV15 with TRBJ2-7; possible D gene TRBD2, 6 bases. The ends were cut back, 4 bases at V and 2 bases at J, with 18 bases in the middle. The CDR3 is 16 amino acids. The germline CDR1 and CDR2 sequences are LNHNV and YYDKDF (reference sequence). CDR3 loop: CATSTWLGGLAYEQYF. For the CDR3, the DNA is TGTGCCACCAGCACCTGGCTGGGGGGTCTAGCCTACGAGCAGTACTTC.

The chain uses TRBV27 and TRBJ2-2; D gene unclear. The CDR3 is made up of 16 amino acids. The germline V gene encodes CDR1 MNHEY and CDR2 SMNVEV (reference sequence). Between the trimmed V and J ends, which lost 0 bases and 1 base, there was a span of 9 bases. The CDR3 coding sequence is TGTGCCAGCAGTTTATCAGGCGGAAAGAACACCGGGGAGCTGTTTTTT. Amino acids: CASSLSGGKNTGELFF.

V is TRBV18 and J is TRBJ2-2; no clear D. Germline V gene lookup returns CDR1 KGHSH and CDR2 LQKENI. V shed 2 bases and J shed 5 bases, with 6 bases lying between them. CDR3 length: 13 residues. CDR3 DNA sequence: TGTGCCAGCTCACCAACAGCGACCGGGGAGCTGTTTTTT. This codes for CASSPTATGELFF.

The J gene is TRBJ2-2, the V gene TRBV29-1; D gene unclear. This CDR3 comprises 11 residues. The germline V and J ends were trimmed by 5 bases and 11 bases, with 12 bases remaining between them. Germline assignment: CDR1 SQVTM and CDR2 ANQGSEA. Here the CDR3 reads CSVYRGGELFF. Here the CDR3 DNA reads TGCAGCGTTTACAGAGGCGGAGAGCTGTTTTTT.

The rearrangement joins TRBV19 to TRBJ1-2; possibly TRBD1 for D (6 bases). The V gene's germline CDR1 is LNHDA and CDR2 SQIVND (reference sequence). The CDR3 covers 12 residues. V shed 5 bases and J shed 6 bases, with 10 bases lying between them. As DNA, the CDR3 is TGTGCCAGTAGTGTCGAGGGGGATGGCTACACCTTC. It encodes CASSVEGDGYTF.

This clone was recorded only once. V is TRBV19 and J is TRBJ1-4; TRBD1 matches at 8 bases. Germline V gene data show CDR1 as LNHDA and CDR2 as SQIVND (reference sequence). The J segment lost 2 bases and the V segment lost 5 bases, leaving 4 bases of the junction unmatched. This CDR3 spans 15 amino acids. CDR3 nucleotides: TGTGCCAGTAGTGCCTACAGGGGGACTAATGAAAAACTGTTTTTT. The encoded protein is CASSAYRGTNEKLFF.

The chain uses TRBV4-2 and TRBJ2-1; TRBD2 aligns across 8 bases. The germline CDR1 and CDR2 sequences are LGHNA and YNFKEQ. J gave up 7 bases and V 0 bases, and 5 bases lay outside the gene matches. The CDR3 runs to 15 residues. CDR3 loop: CASSQDPLAGNEQFF. CDR3 coding DNA: TGTGCCAGCAGCCAAGATCCATTAGCGGGAAATGAGCAGTTCTTC.

In nucleotides, the CDR3 is TGTGCCATCAGGGACAGCGAAGAGACCCAGTACTTC. Translated, it gives CAIRDSEETQYF. This rearrangement joins TRBV10-3 to TRBJ2-5; weak D call: TRBD1 (6 bases). CDR3 length: 12 amino acids. V was clipped by 6 bases and J by 3 bases, with 8 bases between them. CDR1 and CDR2 from the germline V gene are ENHRY and SYGVKD.

On this clone itself: This sample also contains other DNA sequences that code for the same CDR3. The gene calls are TRBV11-2 and TRBJ2-1; 10 bases are a match to TRBD2. Germline lookup yields CDR1 SGHAT and CDR2 FQNNGV. V trimming: 4 bases; J trimming: 1 base; junction bases outside the gene matches: 4. CDR3 size: 16 residues. The CDR3 DNA reads as TGTGCCAGCAGCTCGCGACTAGCGGGTTCCTACAATGAGCAGTTCTTC. Its protein product is CASSSRLAGSYNEQFF.

The CDR3 nucleotides read TGTGCCTGGAGTATCGCCGGGGCCCCCGGTCCCCTTGGCTACACCTTC. This codes for CAWSIAGAPGPLGYTF. The chain couples TRBV30 to TRBJ1-2, with D tentatively TRBD1 (5 bases). From germline, CDR1 is GTSNPN and CDR2 SVGIG (reference sequence). V was clipped by 2 bases and J by 7 bases, with 23 bases between them. The CDR3 loop spans 16 amino acids.

This chain connects TRBV4-1 to TRBJ1-2, with D perhaps matching TRBD1 (6 bases). The CDR3 is 13 amino acids. V lost 1 base, J lost 7 bases, and 10 bases lay in between. The germline V gene encodes CDR1 MGHRA and CDR2 YSYEKL. The CDR3 is CASSQVGGGGYTF. In DNA, the CDR3 is TGCGCCAGCAGCCAAGTAGGGGGGGGTGGCTACACCTTC.